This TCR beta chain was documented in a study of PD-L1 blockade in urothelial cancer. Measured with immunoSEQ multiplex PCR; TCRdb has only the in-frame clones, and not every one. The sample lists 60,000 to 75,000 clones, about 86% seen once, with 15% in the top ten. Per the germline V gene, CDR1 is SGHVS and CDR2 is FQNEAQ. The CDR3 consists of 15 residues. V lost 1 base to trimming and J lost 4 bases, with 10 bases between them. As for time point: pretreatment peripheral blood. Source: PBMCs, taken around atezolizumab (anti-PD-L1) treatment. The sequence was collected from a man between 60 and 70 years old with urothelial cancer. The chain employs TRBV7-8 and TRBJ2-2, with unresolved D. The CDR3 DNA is TGTGCCAGCAGCTTAGTGAGGCCCGGCACCGGGGAGCTGTTTTTT. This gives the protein CASSLVRPGTGELFF.